The 4 T cell receptor beta chains presented below share a single source sample, sequenced in a study of post-analysis software for immune sequencing data. TCR beta cDNA libraries had unique molecular identifiers. TCRdb re-derived calls from the PCR reads in MiXCR, one entry per CDR3 protein. The sample yields 250,000 to 300,000 distinct CDR3 sequences, about 38% seen once. Study-wide findings and caveats: Four to six TRBV segments, including TRBV5-6, TRBV5-1 and TRBV20-1, were more frequent in patients than controls.

Their recognized antigens are unknown. The sample consisted of blood. Receptors were obtained from a girl aged 10-17 years with multiple sclerosis.

The chain combines TRBV7-9 with TRBJ2-3, with 11 bases that match TRBD1. Germline V lookup: CDR1 SEHNR, CDR2 FQNEAQ (reference sequence). The V segment lost 4 bases and the J segment 2 bases; nucleotides outside the gene matches: 8. The CDR3 is 17 amino acids. The CDR3 nucleotides are TGTGCCAGCAGCTCACCGCTGGACAGGGGGCACACAGATACGCAGTATTTT. Its protein is CASSSPLDRGHTDTQYF.

This clonotype was detected only a few times. The junction shows a germline mismatch at one end, possibly a read error. The V gene is TRBV27, the J gene TRBJ1-2; D might be TRBD1 (6 bases). CDR3 length equals 15 residues. Germline V lookup: CDR1 MNHEY, CDR2 SMNVEV (reference sequence). Here the CDR3 DNA reads TGTGCCAGCAGTTTTAGGGGGGCCCCTAATTATGGCTACACCTTC. Translating gives CASSFRGAPNYGYTF.

The chain links TRBV15 to TRBJ1-4, with D tentatively TRBD1 (5 bases). The germline V gene encodes CDR1 LNHNV and CDR2 YYDKDF (reference sequence). The CDR3 extends over 15 amino acids. Deletions cut 0 bases from V and 8 bases from J, with 13 bases between. The CDR3 protein is CATSRDRGGTEKLFF. CDR3 DNA sequence: TGTGCCACCAGCAGAGATAGAGGAGGGACCGAAAAACTGTTTTTT.

The table lists this clonotype with many counts. V gene TRBV7-3 combines with J gene TRBJ2-3; D possibly corresponds to TRBD2 (6 bases). CDR1 is SGHTA, CDR2 FQGTGA, per germline. Trimming took 8 bases from V and 6 from J, leaving 18 bases between them. The length of the CDR3 is 14 residues. DNA for the CDR3: TGTGCCAGCCGATTAGCGGCTCCTCTGGATACGCAGTATTTT. It specifies CASRLAAPLDTQYF.